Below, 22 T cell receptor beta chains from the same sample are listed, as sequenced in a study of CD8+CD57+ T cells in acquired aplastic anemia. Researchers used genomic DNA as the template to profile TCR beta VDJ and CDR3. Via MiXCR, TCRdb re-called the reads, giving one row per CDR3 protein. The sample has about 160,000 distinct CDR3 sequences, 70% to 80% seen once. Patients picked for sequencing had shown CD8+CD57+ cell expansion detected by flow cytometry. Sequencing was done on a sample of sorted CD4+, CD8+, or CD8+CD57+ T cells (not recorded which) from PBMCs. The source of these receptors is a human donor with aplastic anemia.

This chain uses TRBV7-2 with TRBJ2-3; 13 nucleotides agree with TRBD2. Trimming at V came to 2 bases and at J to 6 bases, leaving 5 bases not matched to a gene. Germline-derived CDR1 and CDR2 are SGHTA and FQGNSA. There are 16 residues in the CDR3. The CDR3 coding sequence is TGTGCCAGCAGCTTAAGAACTAGCGGGGGGGACGATACGCAGTATTTT. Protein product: CASSLRTSGGDDTQYF.

The CDR3 bases are TGTGCCAGTACCGAATTCAGTAGCAATCAGCCCCAGCATTTT. This sequence encodes CASTEFSSNQPQHF. The chain joins TRBV19 to TRBJ1-5; D is unresolved. Trimming removed 7 bases at V and 0 bases at J, with 10 bases between. The CDR3 runs 14 residues. Germline V CDR1 and CDR2: LNHDA, SQIVND (reference sequence).

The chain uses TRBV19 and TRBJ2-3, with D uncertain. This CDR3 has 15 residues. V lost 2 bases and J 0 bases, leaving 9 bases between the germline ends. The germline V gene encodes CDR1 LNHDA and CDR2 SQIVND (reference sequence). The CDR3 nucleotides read TGTGCCAGTAGTATAACTTCCTACAGCACAGATACGCAGTATTTT. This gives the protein CASSITSYSTDTQYF.

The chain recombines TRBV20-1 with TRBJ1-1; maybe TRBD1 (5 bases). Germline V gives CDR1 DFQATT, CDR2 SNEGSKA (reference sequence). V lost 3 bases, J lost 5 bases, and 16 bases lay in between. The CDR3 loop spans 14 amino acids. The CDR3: CSARNNKGWTEAFF. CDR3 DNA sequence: TGCAGTGCTAGGAATAATAAGGGGTGGACTGAAGCTTTCTTT.

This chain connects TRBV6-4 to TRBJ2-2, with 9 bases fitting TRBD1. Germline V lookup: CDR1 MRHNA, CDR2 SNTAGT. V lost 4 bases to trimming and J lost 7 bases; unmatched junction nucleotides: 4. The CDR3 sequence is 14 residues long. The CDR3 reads CASSGQGGDGELFF. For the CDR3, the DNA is TGTGCCAGCAGTGGACAGGGGGGAGACGGGGAGCTGTTTTTT.

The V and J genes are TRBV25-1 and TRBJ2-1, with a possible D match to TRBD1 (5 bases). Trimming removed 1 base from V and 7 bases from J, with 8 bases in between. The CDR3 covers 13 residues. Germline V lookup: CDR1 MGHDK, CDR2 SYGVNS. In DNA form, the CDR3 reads TGTGCCAGCAGTGAATGGGCAGGGAATGAGCAGTTCTTC. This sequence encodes CASSEWAGNEQFF.

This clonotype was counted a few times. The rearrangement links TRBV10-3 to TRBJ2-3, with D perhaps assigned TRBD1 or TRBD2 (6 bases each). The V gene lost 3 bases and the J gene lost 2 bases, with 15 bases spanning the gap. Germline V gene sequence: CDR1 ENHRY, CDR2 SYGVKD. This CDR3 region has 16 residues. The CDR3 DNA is TGTGCCATCAGTGAAGGGGGGCATGGGCTCACAGATACGCAGTATTTT. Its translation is CAISEGGHGLTDTQYF.

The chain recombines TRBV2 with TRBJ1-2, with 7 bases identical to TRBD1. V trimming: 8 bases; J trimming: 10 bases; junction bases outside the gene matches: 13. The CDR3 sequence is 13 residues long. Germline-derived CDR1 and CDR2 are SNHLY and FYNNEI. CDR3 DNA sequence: TGTGCCAGCCCTACCCGGGACAGAAAGGACTACACCTTC. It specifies CASPTRDRKDYTF.

CDR3 sequence: CASSQGQDNSPLHF. The CDR3 DNA sequence: TGCGCCAGCAGCCAGGGACAGGATAATTCACCCCTCCACTTT. The V and J genes are TRBV4-3 and TRBJ1-6; 8 bases match TRBD1. V lost 3 bases to trimming and J lost 5 bases; unmatched junction nucleotides: 0. The CDR3 length is 14 residues. Germline CDR1 LGHNA, CDR2 YSLEER.

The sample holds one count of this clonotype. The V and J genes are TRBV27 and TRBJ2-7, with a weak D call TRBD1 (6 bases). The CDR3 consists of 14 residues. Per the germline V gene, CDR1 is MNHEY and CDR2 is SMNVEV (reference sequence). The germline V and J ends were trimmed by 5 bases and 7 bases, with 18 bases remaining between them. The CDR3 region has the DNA TGTGCCAGCAGTCCCGGGACAACCAACAATGAGCAGTACTTC. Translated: CASSPGTTNNEQYF.

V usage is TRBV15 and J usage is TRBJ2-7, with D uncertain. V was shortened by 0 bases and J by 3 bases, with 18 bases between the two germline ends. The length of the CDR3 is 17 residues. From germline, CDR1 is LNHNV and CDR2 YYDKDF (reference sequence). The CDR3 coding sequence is TGTGCCACCAGCAGAGAAGATTGGGCTAGTGGTCGCTACGAGCAGTACTTC. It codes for CATSREDWASGRYEQYF.

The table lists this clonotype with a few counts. DNA of the CDR3: TGTGCCATCAGTGAGATAGATACGCAGTATTTT. Protein: CAISEIDTQYF. This chain links TRBV10-3 with TRBJ2-3; D is unclear. Germline V lookup: CDR1 ENHRY, CDR2 SYGVKD. V was trimmed by 2 bases and J by 5 bases, leaving 2 bases between them. The CDR3 totals 11 residues.

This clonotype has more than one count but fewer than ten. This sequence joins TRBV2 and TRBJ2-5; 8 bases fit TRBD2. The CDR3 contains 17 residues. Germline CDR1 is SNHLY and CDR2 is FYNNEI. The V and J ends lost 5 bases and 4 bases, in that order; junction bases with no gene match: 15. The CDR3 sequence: CASSRFREGLESETQYF. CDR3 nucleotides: TGTGCCAGCAGTCGCTTTAGGGAGGGACTAGAGTCAGAGACCCAGTACTTC.

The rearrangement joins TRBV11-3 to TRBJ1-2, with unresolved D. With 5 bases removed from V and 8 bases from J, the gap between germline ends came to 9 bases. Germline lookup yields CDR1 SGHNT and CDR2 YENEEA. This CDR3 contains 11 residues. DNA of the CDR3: TGTGCCAGCAGCCCTAGACCCGGCTACACCTTC. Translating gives CASSPRPGYTF.

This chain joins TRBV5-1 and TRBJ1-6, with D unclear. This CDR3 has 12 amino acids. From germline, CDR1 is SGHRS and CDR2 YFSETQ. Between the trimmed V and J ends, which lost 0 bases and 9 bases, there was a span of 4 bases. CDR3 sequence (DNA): TGCGCCAGCAGCTTGGGGTCTTCACCCCTCCACTTT. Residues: CASSLGSSPLHF.

The CDR3 is CASSRRTGRGETQYF. CDR3 DNA: TGTGCCAGCAGTCGAAGGACGGGGAGGGGAGAGACCCAGTACTTC. The rearrangement joins TRBV25-1 to TRBJ2-5; TRBD2 matches at 7 bases. This CDR3 is built from 15 residues. The trim removed 5 bases at V and 4 bases at J, leaving 10 bases unmatched. CDR1 is MGHDK and CDR2 is SYGVNS in the germline V gene. Full variable domain (remainder filled in from reference TRBV25-1 and TRBJ2-5): EADIYQTPRYLVIGTGKKITLECSQTMGHDKMYWYQQDPGMELHLIHYSYGVNSTEKGDLSSESTVSRIRTEHFPLTLESARPSHTSQYLCASSRRTGRGETQYFGPGTRLLVL.

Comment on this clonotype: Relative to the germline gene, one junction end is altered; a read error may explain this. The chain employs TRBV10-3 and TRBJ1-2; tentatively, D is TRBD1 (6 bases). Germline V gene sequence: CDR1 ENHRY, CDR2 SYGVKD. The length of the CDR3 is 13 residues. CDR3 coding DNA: TGTGCCATCGGTGAGTCGGAGACAGGTGGCTACACCTTC. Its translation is CAIGESETGGYTF.

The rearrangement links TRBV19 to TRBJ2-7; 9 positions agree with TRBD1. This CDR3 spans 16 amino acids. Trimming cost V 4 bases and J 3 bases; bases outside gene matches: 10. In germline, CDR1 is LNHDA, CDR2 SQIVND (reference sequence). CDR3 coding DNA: TGTGCCAGTAGTAAAATTCGTTCGGGACAGGGCTACGAGCAGTACTTC. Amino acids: CASSKIRSGQGYEQYF.

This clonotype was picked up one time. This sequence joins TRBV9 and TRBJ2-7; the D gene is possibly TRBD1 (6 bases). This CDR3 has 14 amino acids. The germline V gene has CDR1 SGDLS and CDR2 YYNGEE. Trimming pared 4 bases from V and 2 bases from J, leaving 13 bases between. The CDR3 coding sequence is TGTGCCAGCAGCTTGGACAGTCCCCCCTACGAGCAGTACTTC. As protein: CASSLDSPPYEQYF. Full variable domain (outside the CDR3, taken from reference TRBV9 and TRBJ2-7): DSGVTQTPKHLITATGQRVTLRCSPRSGDLSVYWYQQSLDQGLQFLIQYYNGEERAKGNILERFSAQQFPDLHSELNLSSLELGDSALYFCASSLDSPPYEQYFGPGTRLTVT.

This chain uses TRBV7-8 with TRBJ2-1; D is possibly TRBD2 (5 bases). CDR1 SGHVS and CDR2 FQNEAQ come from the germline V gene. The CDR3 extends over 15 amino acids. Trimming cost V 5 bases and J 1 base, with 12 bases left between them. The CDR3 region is CASSPTGLSYNEQFF. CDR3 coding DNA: TGTGCCAGCAGCCCCACGGGGTTGTCCTACAATGAGCAGTTCTTC.

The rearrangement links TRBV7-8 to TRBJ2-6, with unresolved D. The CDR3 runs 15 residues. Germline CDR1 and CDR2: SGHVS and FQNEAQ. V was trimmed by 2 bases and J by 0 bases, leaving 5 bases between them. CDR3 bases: TGTGCCAGCAGCTTACCCCACTCTGGGGCCAACGTCCTGACTTTC. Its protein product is CASSLPHSGANVLTF.

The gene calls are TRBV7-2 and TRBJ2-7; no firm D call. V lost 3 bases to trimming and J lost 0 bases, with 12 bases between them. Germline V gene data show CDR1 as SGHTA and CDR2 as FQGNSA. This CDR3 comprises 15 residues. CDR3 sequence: CASSFSRESSYEQYF. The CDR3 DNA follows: TGTGCCAGCAGCTTCTCGCGAGAGAGCTCCTACGAGCAGTACTTC.